This T cell receptor beta chain is drawn from a study of cytomegalovirus exposure and HLA in healthy donors. Findings and limits, study-wide: Evidence from a later analysis indicated that most CMV-associated TCR beta chains looked HLA-restricted.

The PCR employed 60 Vbeta primers together with 13 Jbeta primers. The repertoire was sequenced with immunoSEQ multiplex PCR; TCRdb's copy has only in-frame clones and lacks some. The sample contains 150,000 to 200,000 clones, more than 60% of which appear only once. Points on this clone: The target antigen is unknown.

V was clipped by 6 bases and J by 1 base; unmatched bases: 11. Germline V gene data show CDR1 as MDHEN and CDR2 as SYDVKM. The CDR3 length is 18 residues. The chain has TRBV28 and TRBJ2-6; TRBD1 agrees at 8 bases. This receptor was identified in a woman in her thirties or forties in good health and CMV-seropositive. The sequencing input was PBMCs. In DNA, the CDR3 is TGTGCCAGCAGCCCAGCCGGACAGGGATTATCTGGGGCCAACGTCCTGACTTTC. Its protein product is CASSPAGQGLSGANVLTF.